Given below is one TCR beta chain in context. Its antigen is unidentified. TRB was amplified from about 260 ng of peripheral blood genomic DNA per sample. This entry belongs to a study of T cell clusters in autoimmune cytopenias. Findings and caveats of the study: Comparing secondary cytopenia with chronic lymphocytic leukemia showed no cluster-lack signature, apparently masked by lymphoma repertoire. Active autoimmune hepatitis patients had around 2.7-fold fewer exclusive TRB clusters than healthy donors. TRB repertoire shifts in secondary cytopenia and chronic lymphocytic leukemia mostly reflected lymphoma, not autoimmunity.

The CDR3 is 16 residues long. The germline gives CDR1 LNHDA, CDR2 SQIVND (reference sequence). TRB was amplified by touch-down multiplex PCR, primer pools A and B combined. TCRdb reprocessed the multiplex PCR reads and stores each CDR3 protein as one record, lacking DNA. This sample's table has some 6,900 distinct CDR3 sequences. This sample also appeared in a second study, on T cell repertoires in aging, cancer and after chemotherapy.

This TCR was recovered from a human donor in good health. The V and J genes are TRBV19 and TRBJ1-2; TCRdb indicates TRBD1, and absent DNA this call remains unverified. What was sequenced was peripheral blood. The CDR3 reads CASTPKAEHSYYGYTF.